Described below is a single TCR beta chain sequence and its context. The junction had 7 bases not matched to a gene; V was cut back by 3 bases and J by 1 base. Germline V gene data show CDR1 as KGHSH and CDR2 as LQKENI. The CDR3 runs 16 residues. Study processing details: The assay estimated nucleated cells by amplifying reference gene primers. Libraries were prepared by immunoSEQ multiplex PCR; TCRdb keeps only in-frame clonotypes and omits some of them. Clonal size and the V and J genes are those of that table, whereas D and trimming came from the DNA. The table shows 150,000 to 160,000 clones, with 80% to 90% occurring only once. This specimen belongs to a study of blood T cell repertoires in COVID-19. Background on the study: Italy, Spain and the United States were the sources of the convalescent and acute COVID-19 samples.

The chain joins TRBV18 to TRBJ2-3, with TRBD1 matching 7 bases. Sequencing was carried out using peripheral blood. The sequence was obtained from a woman in her 40s with acute or convalescent COVID-19. The CDR3 DNA sequence: TGTGCCAGCTCACCTCGACAGGGAATGGGCACAGATACGCAGTATTTT. Its protein product is CASSPRQGMGTDTQYF.